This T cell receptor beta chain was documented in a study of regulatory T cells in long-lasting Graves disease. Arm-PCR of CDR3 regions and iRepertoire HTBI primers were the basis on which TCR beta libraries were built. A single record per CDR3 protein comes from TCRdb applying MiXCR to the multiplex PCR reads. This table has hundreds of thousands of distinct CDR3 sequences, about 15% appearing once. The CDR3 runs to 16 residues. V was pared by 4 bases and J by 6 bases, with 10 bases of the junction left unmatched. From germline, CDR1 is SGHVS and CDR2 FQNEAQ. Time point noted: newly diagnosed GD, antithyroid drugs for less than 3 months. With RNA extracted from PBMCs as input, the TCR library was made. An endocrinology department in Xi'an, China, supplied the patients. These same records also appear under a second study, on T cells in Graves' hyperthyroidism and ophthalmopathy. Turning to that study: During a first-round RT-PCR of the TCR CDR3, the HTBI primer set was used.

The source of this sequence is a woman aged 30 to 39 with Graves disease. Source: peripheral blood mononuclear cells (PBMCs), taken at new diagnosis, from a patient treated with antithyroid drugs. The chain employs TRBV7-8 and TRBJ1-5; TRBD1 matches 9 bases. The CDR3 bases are TGTGCCAGCAGCTCTTTGGGACAGGGTGCAGGTCAGCCCCAGCATTTT. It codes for CASSSLGQGAGQPQHF.